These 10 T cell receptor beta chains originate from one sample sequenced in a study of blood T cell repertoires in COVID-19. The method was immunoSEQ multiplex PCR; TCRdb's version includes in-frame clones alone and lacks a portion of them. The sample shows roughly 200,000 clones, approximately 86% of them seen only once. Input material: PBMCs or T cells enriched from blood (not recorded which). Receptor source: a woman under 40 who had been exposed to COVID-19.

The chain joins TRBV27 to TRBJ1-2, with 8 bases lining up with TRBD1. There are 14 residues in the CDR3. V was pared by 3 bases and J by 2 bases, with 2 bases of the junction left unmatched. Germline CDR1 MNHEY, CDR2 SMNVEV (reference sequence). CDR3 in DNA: TGTGCCAGCAGTTTCCAGGGGGCGAACTATGGCTACACCTTC. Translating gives CASSFQGANYGYTF.

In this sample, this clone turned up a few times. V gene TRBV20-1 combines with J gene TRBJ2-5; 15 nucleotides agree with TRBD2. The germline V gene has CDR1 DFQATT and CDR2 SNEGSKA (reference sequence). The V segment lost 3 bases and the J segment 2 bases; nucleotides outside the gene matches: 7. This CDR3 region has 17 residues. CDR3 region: CSASGTSGGPEQETQYF. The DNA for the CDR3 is TGCAGTGCTAGTGGGACTAGCGGGGGGCCCGAACAAGAGACCCAGTACTTC.

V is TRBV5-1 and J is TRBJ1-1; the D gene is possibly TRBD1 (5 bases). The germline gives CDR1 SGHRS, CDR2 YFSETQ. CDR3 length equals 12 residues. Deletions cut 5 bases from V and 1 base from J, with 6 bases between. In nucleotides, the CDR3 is TGCGCCAGCAGAGGGGAGAACACTGAAGCTTTCTTT. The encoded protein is CASRGENTEAFF.

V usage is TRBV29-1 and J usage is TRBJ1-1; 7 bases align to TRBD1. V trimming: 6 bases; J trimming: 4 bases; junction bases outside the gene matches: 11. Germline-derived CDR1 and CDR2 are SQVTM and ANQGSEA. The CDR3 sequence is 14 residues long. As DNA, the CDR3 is TGCAGCGTAGAGATCCGACAGGGTTCCACTGAAGCTTTCTTT. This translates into CSVEIRQGSTEAFF.

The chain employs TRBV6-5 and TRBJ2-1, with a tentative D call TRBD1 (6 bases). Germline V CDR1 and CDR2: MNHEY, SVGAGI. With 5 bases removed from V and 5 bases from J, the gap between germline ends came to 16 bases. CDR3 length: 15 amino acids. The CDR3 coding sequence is TGTGCCAGCAGTCCCAGGGGTGCAGGGGACAATGAGCAGTTCTTC. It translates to CASSPRGAGDNEQFF.

CDR3: CASSSQASGGFEYNEQFF. As DNA, the CDR3 is TGTGCCAGCAGCTCCCAGGCTAGCGGGGGCTTCGAGTACAATGAGCAGTTCTTC. The J gene is TRBJ2-1, the V gene TRBV7-3, with 10 positions matching TRBD2. The CDR3 length is 18 residues. V gave up 4 bases and J gave up 4 bases; unmatched junction bases: 13. Germline V gene lookup returns CDR1 SGHTA and CDR2 FQGTGA. Variable domain in full (rest from reference TRBV7-3 and TRBJ2-1): GAGVSQTPSNKVTEKGKYVELRCDPISGHTALYWYRQSLGQGPEFLIYFQGTGAADDSGLPNDRFFAVRPEGSVSTLKIQRTERGDSAVYLCASSSQASGGFEYNEQFFGPGTRLTVL.

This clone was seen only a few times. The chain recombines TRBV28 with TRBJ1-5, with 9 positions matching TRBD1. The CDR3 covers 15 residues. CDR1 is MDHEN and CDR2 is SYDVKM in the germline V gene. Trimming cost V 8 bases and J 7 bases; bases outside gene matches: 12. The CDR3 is CASQQRDRAGQPQHF. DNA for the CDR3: TGTGCCAGCCAACAGAGGGACAGGGCTGGGCAGCCCCAGCATTTT.

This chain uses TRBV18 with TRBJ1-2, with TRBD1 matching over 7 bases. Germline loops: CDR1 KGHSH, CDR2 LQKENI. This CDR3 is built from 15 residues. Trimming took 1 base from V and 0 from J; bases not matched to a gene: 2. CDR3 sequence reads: CASSPLQGTNYGYTF. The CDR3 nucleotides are TGTGCCAGCTCACCACTACAGGGGACTAACTATGGCTACACCTTC.

CDR3 in amino acids: CASSLKTGGLDQPQHF. CDR3 DNA: TGTGCCAGCTCACTTAAAACAGGGGGCTTAGATCAGCCCCAGCATTTT. This chain uses TRBV18 with TRBJ1-5; 9 bases are a match to TRBD1. V lost 4 bases and J lost 5; bases outside the gene matches: 9. Germline V gene data show CDR1 as KGHSH and CDR2 as LQKENI. The CDR3 is made up of 16 amino acids.

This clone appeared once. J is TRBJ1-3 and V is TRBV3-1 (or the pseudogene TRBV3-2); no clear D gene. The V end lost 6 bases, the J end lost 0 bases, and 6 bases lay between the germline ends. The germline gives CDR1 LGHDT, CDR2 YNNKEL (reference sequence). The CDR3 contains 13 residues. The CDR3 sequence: CASRTHSGNTIYF. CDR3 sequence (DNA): TGTGCCAGCAGAACACACTCTGGAAACACCATATATTTT.